The clone carrying this T cell receptor beta chain counts as large. Its cognate antigen is unknown. Per the original methods: In papillary thyroid cancer, a distant-metastasis classifier was built using CDR3 differences across clinicopathological groups. TCRdb reprocessed the PCR reads using MiXCR. These V and J calls derive from TCRdb rather than the authors' analysis. The sample lists 3,000 to 5,000 clones, around 21% occurring once. CDR3 length: 16 amino acids. Trimming stripped 4 bases from V and 0 bases from J, with 13 bases between. The germline V gene has CDR1 SNHLY and CDR2 FYNNEI. Thyroid surgery was preceded by no treatment in any patient. The data were obtained in a study of metastatic and nonmetastatic thyroid tumors. Study-level information: Repertoire data that came from the blood and tumor or nodule tissue of malignant and benign thyroid patients were compared.

Study-wide results and limits: TCR beta diversity was reportedly significantly higher in malignant thyroid tumors than benign nodules, in blood and tumor.

The chain combines TRBV2 with TRBJ2-1; weak D call: TRBD1 (5 bases). The source of this sequence is a female donor with papillary thyroid cancer or a benign thyroid nodule (not recorded which). Some clones in this sample may be carry-over from other donors' samples. What was sequenced was tumor tissue. The CDR3 DNA sequence: TGTGCCAGCAGTGGAACAGGCCAGAGCTCCTACAATGAGCAGTTCTTC. Translating gives CASSGTGQSSYNEQFF.